The sequence of this T cell receptor beta chain was determined in a study of patients and donors after allogeneic stem cell transplantation. From the RT-PCR reads, TCRdb called clonotypes with MiXCR, one entry per CDR3 protein. Among roughly 960,000 distinct CDR3 sequences, approximately 19% were seen once, and the ten largest hold under 6.5%. This CDR3 region has 13 residues. Trimming shortened V by 5 bases and J by 6 bases, and 13 bases separated the two germline ends. CDR1 and CDR2 (germline): SQVTM, ANQGSEA. The sequence came from a human donor who was either an allogeneic HSCT recipient or a stem cell or donor lymphocyte infusion donor (not recorded which). It is not recorded whose cells these are; they may come from a transplant donor. Sequenced: blood, either unsorted or a sorted T cell fraction (not recorded which). This chain uses TRBV29-1 with TRBJ1-4, with D unresolved. The CDR3, as DNA: TGCAGCGTTTTAAAGGCTACAGATGAAAAACTGTTTTTT. It translates to CSVLKATDEKLFF.